This T cell receptor (beta chain) was sequenced in a study of cytomegalovirus exposure and HLA in healthy donors. Notes on this clone: The antigen remains unidentified.

Study outcomes and limitations: There were 150 to 200 TCR beta chains listed as cytomegalovirus-associated. In a later analysis, compared with equally common non-associated chains, HLA-associated beta chains were more expanded.

PCR employed 60 Vbeta and 13 Jbeta primers. In the authors' workflow: In a later analysis, about 9.9 million of approximately 86 million unique beta chains occurred in at least two donors. TCRdb's table, derived via immunoSEQ multiplex PCR, lists solely in-frame clones and lacks some. V, J and clone size were drawn from that table, and D and trimming were deduced from the DNA. The sample includes 250,000 to 350,000 clones, 86% of them seen just once. V shed 4 bases and J 5 bases; nucleotides not matched to a gene: 6. Germline CDR1 SNHLY, CDR2 FYNNEI. This CDR3 comprises 14 residues. The TCR sequence derives from a man aged 40-50 years in good health and CMV-seropositive. Sequenced sample: PBMCs. The chain recombines TRBV2 with TRBJ2-7; 9 nucleotides agree with TRBD1. CDR3 residues: CASSADRGKDEQYF. For the CDR3, the DNA is TGTGCCAGCAGTGCGGACAGGGGTAAGGACGAGCAGTACTTC.